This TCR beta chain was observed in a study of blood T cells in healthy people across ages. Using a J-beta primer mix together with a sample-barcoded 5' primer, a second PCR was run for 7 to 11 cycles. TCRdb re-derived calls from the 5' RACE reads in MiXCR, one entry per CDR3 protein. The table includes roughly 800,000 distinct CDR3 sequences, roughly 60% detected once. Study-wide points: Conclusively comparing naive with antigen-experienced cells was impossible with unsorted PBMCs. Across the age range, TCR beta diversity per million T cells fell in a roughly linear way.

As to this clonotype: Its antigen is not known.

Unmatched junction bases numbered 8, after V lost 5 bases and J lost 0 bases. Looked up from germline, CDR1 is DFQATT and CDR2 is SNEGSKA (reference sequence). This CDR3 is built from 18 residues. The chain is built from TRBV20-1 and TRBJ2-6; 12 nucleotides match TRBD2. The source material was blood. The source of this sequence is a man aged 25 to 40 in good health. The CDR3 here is CSAEPGLAGLSGANVLTF. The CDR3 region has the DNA TGCAGTGCTGAACCGGGACTAGCGGGTCTCTCTGGGGCCAACGTCCTGACTTTC.